This T cell receptor beta chain was identified in a study of blood T cell repertoires in COVID-19. Overall study context: Samples representing acute and convalescent COVID-19 were sourced from the United States, Italy and Spain. Sources were T cells, B-cell-depleted T cells, or PBMCs; the material itself was cDNA or gDNA.

Germline CDR1 reads SGDLS; CDR2 reads YYNGEE. This CDR3 is 14 amino acids long. V lost 3 bases to trimming and J lost 4 bases, with 13 bases between them. This clone was seen more than once but under ten times. In the authors' methods: Amplification of reference gene primers was used by the study to estimate nucleated cell counts. Assay: immunoSEQ multiplex PCR; the TCRdb copy retains only in-frame clones and omits some. From that table come the V and J calls and clone size; the DNA was used to work out D and trimming. The data hold around 150,000 clones, with roughly 80% observed a single time. The TCR originated in a man in his fifties or sixties with acute or convalescent COVID-19. Sequencing used peripheral blood. The chain recombines TRBV9 with TRBJ1-2; D is undetermined. The CDR3 DNA reads TGTGCCAGCAGCGGCCGGGATTACCTCTATGGCTACACCTTC. Amino acids: CASSGRDYLYGYTF.